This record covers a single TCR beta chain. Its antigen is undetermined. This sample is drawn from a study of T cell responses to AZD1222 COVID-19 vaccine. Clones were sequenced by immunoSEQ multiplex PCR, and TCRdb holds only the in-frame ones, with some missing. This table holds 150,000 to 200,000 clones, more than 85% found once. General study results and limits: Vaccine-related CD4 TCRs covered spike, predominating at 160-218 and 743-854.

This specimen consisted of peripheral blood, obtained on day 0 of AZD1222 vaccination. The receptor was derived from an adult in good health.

The CDR3: CASSLAVDRASTDTQYF. CDR3 in DNA: TGCGCCAGCAGCTTGGCGGTGGACAGGGCCAGCACAGATACGCAGTATTTT. The chain employs TRBV5-1 and TRBJ2-3, with 8 bases identical to TRBD1. This CDR3 contains 17 residues. Trimming cost V 0 bases and J 0 bases; bases outside gene matches: 6. Germline values: CDR1 SGHRS, CDR2 YFSETQ. Together with reference TRBV5-1 and TRBJ2-3, the CDR3 gives the full variable domain: KAGVTQTPRYLIKTRGQQVTLSCSPISGHRSVSWYQQTPGQGLQFLFEYFSETQRNKGNFPGRFSGRQFSNSRSEMNVSTLELGDSALYLCASSLAVDRASTDTQYFGPGTRLTVL.